Following are 25 T cell receptor beta chains from one sample sequenced in a study of memory CD4+ T cells and cytomegalovirus serostatus. The sort gate was single viable CD3+CD4+CD8-CD45RO+ cells for memory CD4+ T cells. The data were produced by immunoSEQ multiplex PCR, yet TCRdb's version contains in-frame clones alone and is incomplete. The table lists about 57,000 clones, roughly four fifths of them singletons. Source material: memory CD4+ T cells from blood. These receptors came from an adult in good health and CMV-seronegative.

The chain couples TRBV28 to TRBJ2-5; TRBD2 aligns across 10 bases. The CDR3 loop spans 18 amino acids. The V gene end was trimmed by 5 bases and the J gene end by 3 bases; junction bases not matched to a gene: 15. Looked up from germline, CDR1 is MDHEN and CDR2 is SYDVKM. The CDR3, as DNA: TGTGCCAGCAGTCAAGGGAGAGGACTAGCGGTAACCAAAGAGACCCAGTACTTC. Residues: CASSQGRGLAVTKETQYF.

The chain has TRBV5-1 and TRBJ2-3; 13 bases agree with TRBD2. The V gene end was trimmed by 0 bases and the J gene end by 4 bases; junction bases not matched to a gene: 2. Germline V lookup: CDR1 SGHRS, CDR2 YFSETQ. The CDR3 has 16 residues. CDR3: CASSLAGTSGADTQYF. DNA of the CDR3: TGCGCCAGCAGCTTGGCAGGGACTAGCGGGGCAGATACGCAGTATTTT.

The chain's CDR3 is CASSYLSNTEAFF. The CDR3 nucleotides are TGTGCCAGCAGTTATTTGTCGAACACTGAAGCTTTCTTT. V is TRBV6-5 and J is TRBJ1-1; D ambiguous. The CDR3 is 13 residues long. V was pared by 3 bases and J by 1 base, with 6 bases between. CDR1 is MNHEY, CDR2 SVGAGI, per germline.

This clone appeared a few times. The chain employs TRBV5-1 and TRBJ1-2; D is ambiguous. From germline, CDR1 is SGHRS and CDR2 YFSETQ. CDR3 length: 12 residues. V was trimmed by 4 bases and J by 4 bases, leaving 8 bases between them. The CDR3 DNA is TGCGCCAGCAGCAGTGAGGGCTATGGCTACACCTTC. Protein product: CASSSEGYGYTF.

This clone is a singleton in its sample. This sequence joins TRBV7-9 and TRBJ1-1; 8 bases map to TRBD1. CDR1 is SEHNR and CDR2 is FQNEAQ in the germline V gene (reference sequence). J was trimmed by 3 bases and V by 4 bases; bases with no gene match: 4. This CDR3 is built from 14 residues. The CDR3: CASSWTGYDTEAFF. The CDR3 nucleotides are TGTGCCAGCAGCTGGACAGGGTACGACACTGAAGCTTTCTTT.

This chain joins TRBV7-8 and TRBJ2-6; D unresolved. CDR3 length equals 13 residues. Per the germline V gene, CDR1 is SGHVS and CDR2 is FQNEAQ. The V gene lost 6 bases and the J gene lost 3 bases, with 6 bases spanning the gap. CDR3 region: CASSRDGANVLTF. The CDR3 bases are TGTGCCAGCAGTAGAGATGGGGCCAACGTCCTGACTTTC.

The chain has TRBV29-1 and TRBJ2-2; 7 positions match TRBD2. The length of the CDR3 is 13 residues. In germline, CDR1 is SQVTM, CDR2 ANQGSEA. With V trimmed by 7 bases and J by 6 bases, 8 bases remained unmatched. The CDR3 reads CSAMTSSAGELFF. The CDR3 nucleotides are TGCAGCGCCATGACTAGCTCCGCCGGGGAGCTGTTTTTT.

The chain carries TRBV2 and TRBJ2-5; a weak D match, TRBD1 (6 bases). The V gene lost 4 bases and the J gene lost 5 bases, with 11 bases spanning the gap. The length of the CDR3 is 13 residues. Germline CDR1 is SNHLY and CDR2 is FYNNEI. The CDR3 region has the DNA TGTGCCAGCAGTGGAACAGGGTGGGAGACCCAGTACTTC. Translated, it gives CASSGTGWETQYF.

The J gene is TRBJ1-2, the V gene TRBV5-6; 7 bases agree with TRBD1. V was pared by 4 bases and J by 8 bases, with 5 bases of the junction left unmatched. The CDR3 contains 12 residues. CDR1 and CDR2 from the germline V gene are SGHDT and YYEEEE. CDR3 residues: CASSPGTVGYTF. DNA of the CDR3: TGTGCCAGCAGCCCTGGGACAGTCGGCTACACCTTC. Full variable domain (outside the CDR3, taken from reference TRBV5-6 and TRBJ1-2): DAGVTQSPTHLIKTRGQQVTLRCSPKSGHDTVSWYQQALGQGPQFIFQYYEEEERQRGNFPDRFSGHQFPNYSSELNVNALLLGDSALYLCASSPGTVGYTFGSGTRLTVV.

The rearrangement links TRBV11-2 to TRBJ1-1; D is undetermined. The CDR3 extends over 14 amino acids. V was clipped by 5 bases and J by 5 bases, with 15 bases between them. Germline CDR1 reads SGHAT; CDR2 reads FQNNGV. CDR3 nucleotide sequence: TGTGCCAGCAGCCAGCTCGGTGGTGGGACTGAAGCTTTCTTT. Protein: CASSQLGGGTEAFF.

J is TRBJ2-7 and V is TRBV4-1; 7 bases align to TRBD2. This CDR3 has 16 amino acids. With V trimmed by 2 bases and J by 0 bases, 7 bases remained unmatched. Germline CDR1 and CDR2: MGHRA and YSYEKL. CDR3 region: CASSQPGGGSSYEQYF. The CDR3 nucleotides are TGCGCCAGCAGCCAACCTGGGGGGGGGAGCTCCTACGAGCAGTACTTC.

The CDR3 region is CASSRDWTDTQYF. The CDR3 DNA follows: TGTGCCAGCAGCCGGGATTGGACAGATACGCAGTATTTT. The genes are TRBV2 and TRBJ2-3, with D perhaps TRBD2 (5 bases). Germline V gene sequence: CDR1 SNHLY, CDR2 FYNNEI. The CDR3 totals 13 residues. With 6 bases removed from V and 3 bases from J, the gap between germline ends came to 10 bases.

This chain's CDR3 is CASSLGEAYNSPLHF. The CDR3 DNA reads TGCGCCAGCAGCTTGGGGGAAGCCTATAATTCACCCCTCCACTTT. The chain carries TRBV5-1 and TRBJ1-6; D not resolved. Germline lookup yields CDR1 SGHRS and CDR2 YFSETQ. Trimming left V 0 bases short and J 2 bases short, with 6 bases between. The length of the CDR3 is 15 residues.

This clone was detected only once. The chain is built from TRBV4-1 and TRBJ1-1, with D tentatively TRBD1 (6 bases). The CDR3 covers 16 residues. Germline lookup yields CDR1 MGHRA and CDR2 YSYEKL. V dropped 0 bases and J dropped 3 bases, with 14 bases sitting between them. In DNA, the CDR3 is TGCGCCAGCAGCCAAGATCTAGGGGGGTGGGACACTGAAGCTTTCTTT. Its protein product is CASSQDLGGWDTEAFF.

The V gene is TRBV9, the J gene TRBJ2-3; D is possibly TRBD1 or TRBD2 (5 bases each). With 0 bases removed from V and 0 bases from J, the gap between germline ends came to 20 bases. CDR3 length: 19 amino acids. CDR1 and CDR2 from the germline V gene are SGDLS and YYNGEE. The CDR3 region is CASSVGGWSGLRSTDTQYF. CDR3 DNA: TGTGCCAGCAGCGTAGGGGGGTGGTCAGGTCTCCGGAGCACAGATACGCAGTATTTT.

The chain is built from TRBV4-1 and TRBJ2-1; D tentatively reads TRBD1 or TRBD2 (5 bases each). The CDR3 loop spans 14 amino acids. Trimming took 4 bases from V and 7 from J, leaving 14 bases between them. Germline V gene sequence: CDR1 MGHRA, CDR2 YSYEKL. The CDR3 coding sequence is TGCGCCAGCAGCCCTGGGGGAGCTCAGAATGAGCAGTTCTTC. Amino acid sequence: CASSPGGAQNEQFF.

The V and J genes are TRBV15 and TRBJ2-3; tentative D call: TRBD2 (6 bases). The CDR3 contains 15 residues. The germline CDR1 and CDR2 sequences are LNHNV and YYDKDF (reference sequence). V was cut by 3 bases and J by 2 bases, with 12 bases left in between. Written as DNA, the CDR3 is TGTGCCACCAGCAGCGCGGGGTTCGACACAGATACGCAGTATTTT. Its translation: CATSSAGFDTDTQYF. Complete variable domain (other parts from reference TRBV15 and TRBJ2-3): DAMVIQNPRYQVTQFGKPVTLSCSQTLNHNVMYWYQQKSSQAPKLLFHYYDKDFNNEADTPDNFQSRRPNTSFCFLDIRSPGLGDTAMYLCATSSAGFDTDTQYFGPGTRLTVL.

This clone was picked up many times. CDR3 nucleotide sequence: TGTGCCAGCAGTGCGGGACTAGCGGGGGGGGGAATTGAGCAGTTCTTC. It encodes CASSAGLAGGGIEQFF. This chain uses TRBV2 with TRBJ2-1, with 16 bases that match TRBD2. The V gene end was trimmed by 4 bases and the J gene end by 9 bases; junction bases not matched to a gene: 6. CDR3 length: 16 residues. From germline, CDR1 is SNHLY and CDR2 FYNNEI.

This clone was seen once. The chain links TRBV5-1 to TRBJ1-3; D is unclear. Germline CDR1 SGHRS, CDR2 YFSETQ. V shed 0 bases and J shed 0 bases, with 13 bases lying between them. There are 17 residues in the CDR3. The chain's CDR3 is CASSLAQTGLSGNTIYF. For the CDR3, the DNA is TGCGCCAGCAGCTTGGCACAGACTGGACTCTCTGGAAACACCATATATTTT.

This rearrangement joins TRBV5-1 to TRBJ2-4; D might be TRBD1 (5 bases). Trimming pared 2 bases from V and 6 bases from J, leaving 18 bases between. Looked up from germline, CDR1 is SGHRS and CDR2 is YFSETQ. CDR3 size: 16 residues. The CDR3 region is CASSFGRGKTLNIQYF. The CDR3 DNA reads TGCGCCAGCAGCTTCGGTAGGGGTAAAACCTTAAACATTCAGTACTTC.

The chain has TRBV7-2 and TRBJ2-1; D gene uncertain. Trimming pared 5 bases from V and 7 bases from J, leaving 12 bases between. CDR3 size: 13 residues. Germline lookup yields CDR1 SGHTA and CDR2 FQGNSA. CDR3 sequence: CASSPEDGNEQFF. The CDR3, as DNA: TGTGCCAGCAGCCCTGAGGACGGAAATGAGCAGTTCTTC. Together with reference TRBV7-2 and TRBJ2-1, the CDR3 gives the full variable domain: GAGVSQSPSNKVTEKGKDVELRCDPISGHTALYWYRQSLGQGLEFLIYFQGNSAPDKSGLPSDRFSAERTGGSVSTLTIQRTQQEDSAVYLCASSPEDGNEQFFGPGTRLTVL.

This clone appeared a few times. The V and J genes are TRBV19 and TRBJ1-1; TRBD1 aligns across 10 bases. With V trimmed by 7 bases and J by 5 bases, 7 bases remained unmatched. Germline V gene lookup returns CDR1 LNHDA and CDR2 SQIVND (reference sequence). This CDR3 has 14 residues. In DNA, the CDR3 is TGTGCCAGTACCCGGGACAGGGGAGGTACTGAAGCTTTCTTT. Protein sequence: CASTRDRGGTEAFF.

The V and J genes are TRBV5-1 and TRBJ2-7; 10 nucleotides align to TRBD1. The CDR3 spans 15 residues. Germline V gene sequence: CDR1 SGHRS, CDR2 YFSETQ. V lost 3 bases to trimming and J lost 5 bases; unmatched junction nucleotides: 8. CDR3 coding DNA: TGCGCCAGCAGCTCCCAGGGACAGGGGAGGAACGAGCAGTACTTC. Encoded protein: CASSSQGQGRNEQYF.

This chain uses TRBV6-1 with TRBJ1-5, with D unresolved. This CDR3 has 14 amino acids. V shed 1 base and J shed 3 bases, with 7 bases lying between them. The germline gives CDR1 MNHNS, CDR2 SASEGT. The CDR3 is CASSEGGNNQPQHF. CDR3 DNA sequence: TGTGCCAGCAGTGAAGGTGGAAACAATCAGCCCCAGCATTTT.

The chain couples TRBV29-1 to TRBJ2-5; 13 bases match TRBD2. This CDR3 contains 16 residues. V was clipped by 5 bases and J by 0 bases; unmatched bases: 6. Germline V gene data show CDR1 as SQVTM and CDR2 as ANQGSEA. This chain's CDR3 is CSVLTSGGPYQETQYF. CDR3 sequence (DNA): TGCAGCGTTCTGACTAGCGGGGGGCCGTACCAAGAGACCCAGTACTTC.